This T cell receptor beta chain originates from a study of T cell repertoires in cytomegalovirus infection. As for the study in general: CMV infection and matching HLA type were both indicated by public TCR beta signatures.

Notes on this clonotype: The antigen is not known.

Looked up from germline, CDR1 is DFQATT and CDR2 is SNEGSKA (reference sequence). Trimming shortened V by 2 bases and J by 9 bases, and 17 bases separated the two germline ends. CDR3 length: 15 amino acids. Findings and limits, study-wide: Carriers of CMV and the relevant HLA type were discriminated by public TCR beta frequency. There were HLA-C-restricted CMV-specific TCR beta clonotypes dominating the ex vivo response.

One entry per CDR3 protein results from TCRdb running MiXCR on the reads. In the table there are about 310,000 distinct CDR3 sequences, 15% to 20% of which are singletons. This TCR was sampled from a human donor in good health (CMV status not recorded). Some clones in this sample may be carry-over from other donors' samples. The chain carries TRBV20-1 and TRBJ1-6; D remains ambiguous. The sequenced sample consisted of PBMCs. CDR3 bases: TGCAGTGCTAGAATCGAGCAAGTCGGAATTTCACCCCTCCACTTT. It codes for CSARIEQVGISPLHF.